These 9 T cell receptor beta chains share one sample of origin, sequenced in a study of Tregs in tolerant kidney transplant recipients (dated by TCRdb to the late 2010s). Related donors were used in the transplants with nonmyeloablative bone marrow transplantation, and mixed chimerism was transient in the human trials. The library was prepared using the immunoSEQ multiplex PCR assay. TCRdb stores this immuneACCESS table with in-frame sequences only. Part of the clones is absent; in the studies checked, under half of the shortfall reflects unresolved V genes, and no reason is known for the rest. The sample's records list tens of thousands of clones. The ten biggest clones cover roughly 1.9% of the sample. Specimen: CD4+ T cells from blood (PBMCs), collected 24 months after the transplant. The receptors derive from a human patient who received a combined kidney and bone marrow transplant. Once a transplant has taken place, some T cells may be donor derived.

Concerning this clone itself: The CDR3 end lies 3 residues beyond the end of the read and is filled in from the germline J gene. The rearrangement joins TRBV10-3 to TRBJ2-5, with TRBD1 matching over 9 bases. The CDR3 length is 14 residues. Germline V gene sequence: CDR1 ENHRY, CDR2 SYGVKD. The V and J ends lost 6 bases and 4 bases, in that order; junction bases with no gene match: 6. The DNA read from the CDR3 is TGTGCCATCAGGGGACAGGGAGGGGGAGAGACC. Amino acids: CAIRGQGGGET. The entire CDR3 reads CAIRGQGGGETQYF.

On this clone: The sequenced fragment ends 3 residues before the CDR3 boundary, so the rest is inferred from the germline J gene. V gene TRBV7-3 combines with J gene TRBJ2-1; 7 nucleotides line up with TRBD2. V lost 7 bases to trimming and J lost 4 bases; unmatched junction nucleotides: 13. Germline V gives CDR1 SGHTA, CDR2 FQGTGA. This CDR3 has 16 amino acids. CDR3 sequence: CASTSPGGIDYNEQFF. The sequenced CDR3 bases are TGTGCCAGCACCTCCCCGGGGGGTATCGATTACAATGAG.

For this clone: Sequencing ends 3 residues short of the CDR3 end; the germline J gene provides the rest. The chain joins TRBV5-1 to TRBJ2-1, with D possibly matching TRBD2 (6 bases). CDR1 is SGHRS and CDR2 is YFSETQ in the germline V gene. The CDR3 is 16 amino acids. Trimming stripped 2 bases from V and 1 base from J, with 13 bases between. The part of the CDR3 DNA that was read is TGCGCCAGCAGCTTTCCGGGGGTGCTTTCCTACAATGAG. Translating gives CASSFPGVLSYNE. The CDR3 in its entirety is CASSFPGVLSYNEQFF. The full variable domain, its missing parts supplied by reference TRBV5-1 and TRBJ2-1, is KAGVTQTPRYLIKTRGQQVTLSCSPISGHRSVSWYQQTPGQGLQFLFEYFSETQRNKGNFPGRFSGRQFSNSRSEMNVSTLELGDSALYLCASSFPGVLSYNEQFFGPGTRLTVL.

CDR3 DNA, as far as it was read: TGTGCCTGGACACAGGGAGGGTGG. Translated, it gives CAWTQGGW. In full, the CDR3 is CAWTQGGWAFF. The genes are TRBV30 and TRBJ1-1; D may be TRBD1 (6 bases). The sequence runs out 3 residues before the end of the CDR3; the remainder is reconstructed from the germline J gene. The CDR3 loop spans 11 amino acids. Germline V gene data show CDR1 as GTSNPN and CDR2 as SVGIG (reference sequence).

As concerns this clone: The read finishes 3 residues shy of the CDR3 end, and the germline J gene is used to complete it. This chain joins TRBV7-9 and TRBJ2-2; D gene uncertain. Trimming shortened V by 1 base and J by 7 bases, and 7 bases separated the two germline ends. CDR1 and CDR2 from the germline V gene are SEHNR and FQNEAQ (reference sequence). This CDR3 region has 13 residues. CDR3 loop: CASSLEPYGELFF. CDR3 DNA (partial): TGTGCCAGCAGCTTAGAGCCCTACGGGGAG.

Comment on this clone: The read ends 3 residues shy of where the CDR3 ends; the end is completed using the germline J gene. Distinct nucleotide sequences in the sample also encode this CDR3. The chain combines TRBV20-1 with TRBJ2-5; D uncertain. The CDR3 contains 10 residues. V shed 2 bases and J shed 5 bases, with 3 bases lying between them. Germline assignment: CDR1 DFQATT and CDR2 SNEGSKA (reference sequence). The CDR3 DNA, read in part, is TGCAGTGCTAGACGTGAGACC. Amino acids: CSARRET. The full CDR3 sequence reads CSARRETQYF.

This clone is identified as medium-sized (0.01 to 0.1%) from frequency. The CDR3 goes on 3 residues after the read ends, and that part is filled in from the germline J gene. The genes are TRBV19 and TRBJ2-6; 10 bases agree with TRBD1. V dropped 5 bases and J dropped 1; count of bases not matched to a gene: 11. The CDR3 covers 19 residues. The germline V gene has CDR1 LNHDA and CDR2 SQIVND (reference sequence). CDR3 protein: CASSARTGGSPSGANVLTF. The sequenced CDR3 bases are TGTGCCAGTAGTGCCCGGACAGGGGGGTCCCCTTCTGGGGCCAACGTC.

On this clone itself: The sequenced fragment ends 3 residues before the CDR3 boundary, so the rest is inferred from the germline J gene. The chain employs TRBV20-1 and TRBJ2-1, with 10 bases lining up with TRBD2. The ends lost 6 bases at V and 2 bases at J; junction bases unmatched: 4. This CDR3 is built from 14 residues. CDR1 and CDR2 from the germline V gene are DFQATT and SNEGSKA (reference sequence). CDR3 amino acids: CSAKREGPYNEQFF. The CDR3 DNA, read in part, is TGCAGTGCAAAGCGGGAGGGCCCCTACAATGAG.

A word on this clone: The observed sequence ends 3 residues before the CDR3 terminus, with the missing tail filled in from the germline J gene. J is TRBJ2-1 and V is TRBV9; 7 bases fit TRBD2. CDR3 length equals 17 residues. Germline V gene sequence: CDR1 SGDLS, CDR2 YYNGEE. V lost 3 bases, J lost 3 bases, and 12 bases stayed unmatched. The CDR3 region is CASSGQLGGEGYNEQFF. The sequenced part of the CDR3 DNA is TGTGCCAGCAGCGGACAACTTGGGGGGGAAGGCTACAATGAG.